This T cell receptor (beta chain) is from a study of somatic mutations in cytotoxic T cells in rheumatoid arthritis. Data came from immunoSEQ multiplex PCR; TCRdb stores just in-frame clones and leaves some out. Altogether around 15,000 clones are present, 72% being singletons, with the ten largest covering about 10%. The CDR3 sequence is 15 residues long. Trimming stripped 2 bases from V and 7 bases from J, with 12 bases between. CDR1 is LGHNA, CDR2 YSLEER, per germline. Specimen: CD8+ T cells sorted from blood. This rearrangement joins TRBV4-3 to TRBJ1-6; D might be TRBD1 (6 bases). This receptor was taken from an adult with rheumatoid arthritis. The chain's CDR3 is CASSQFRGWNSPLHF. Here the CDR3 DNA reads TGCGCCAGCAGCCAATTCAGGGGTTGGAATTCACCCCTCCACTTT.